This TCR beta chain was documented in a study of spatial heterogeneity in lung cancer. About the study: The 65 or so donors had untreated early-stage non-small cell lung cancer. The study sequenced follow-up PBMC samples when they were available, at a median of about two years after resection.

The CDR3 contains 15 residues. CDR1 is LGHNA and CDR2 is YSLEER in the germline V gene. J gave up 8 bases and V 1 base, and 10 bases lay outside the gene matches. This clonotype was counted a few times. The time point here: blood at routine non-recurrence follow-up after resection. No cell sorting; template was whole RNA from tumor, lung tissue or PBMC. Carried by each TCR cDNA molecule was a unique molecular identifier. TCRdb re-called the 5' RACE reads through MiXCR, storing one row per CDR3 protein. The data show around 110,000 distinct CDR3 sequences, with 12% seen just once and 16% held by the top ten.

Sequences were derived from PBMCs, sampled at follow-up. V is TRBV4-3 and J is TRBJ1-2; 7 bases align to TRBD1. The clonotype comes from a male donor with early-stage non-small cell lung cancer. CDR3 nucleotide sequence: TGCGCCAGCAGCCAAGGAACGACAGGGTTAGGCGGCTACACCTTC. Protein product: CASSQGTTGLGGYTF.